This is a list of T cell receptor beta chains from one sample in a study of cytomegalovirus exposure and HLA in healthy donors. Profiling relied on immunoSEQ multiplex PCR, and the TCRdb table lists in-frame clones only, not all of them. The sample includes 150,000 or so clones, almost 80% of them seen just once. The sample consisted of PBMCs. Receptors originate from a man aged 25 to 40 in good health and CMV-seronegative. Each CDR3 is given with its conserved first and last residue. A D gene is named only where the DNA matches it firmly. Clone sizes are given selectively: once, few, many, or a class where the clone is expanded.

d_call,cdr3_length,clone_size,j_call,v_call,cdr3_aa,cdr3_nt
TRBD2,16,-,TRBJ2-7,TRBV18,CASSRMASGSTNEQYF,TGTGCCAGCTCCCGGATGGCTAGCGGGAGCACTAACGAGCAGTACTTC
-,11,-,TRBJ1-1,TRBV9,CASSSDTEAFF,TGTGCCAGCAGCTCAGACACTGAAGCTTTCTTT
-,12,-,TRBJ2-4,TRBV28,CASSATVNIQYF,TGTGCCAGCAGTGCAACAGTAAACATTCAGTACTTC
-,14,-,TRBJ1-1,TRBV19,CASSIDPTNTEAFF,TGTGCCAGTAGTATAGATCCTACGAACACTGAAGCTTTCTTT
TRBD1,17,-,TRBJ1-5,TRBV11-2,CASRSVWTGDSNQPQHF,TGTGCCAGCAGGTCCGTGTGGACAGGGGATAGCAATCAGCCCCAGCATTTT
-,16,-,TRBJ1-6,TRBV27,CASSSVWSSYNSPLHF,TGTGCCAGCAGTTCCGTCTGGAGCTCCTATAATTCACCCCTCCACTTT
-,14,-,TRBJ1-1,TRBV7-2,CASSLTSGTTEAFF,TGTGCCAGCAGCTTAACATCAGGAACTACTGAAGCTTTCTTT
-,14,few,TRBJ2-7,TRBV7-2,CASSHGWEAGEQYF,TGTGCCAGCAGCCACGGGTGGGAGGCGGGAGAGCAGTACTTC
-,17,-,TRBJ1-1,TRBV27,CASSLRRGTSMNTEAFF,TGTGCCAGCAGTTTACGGAGAGGCACCTCAATGAACACTGAAGCTTTCTTT
-,15,-,TRBJ2-2,TRBV4-3,CASSQRLAGTGELFF,TGCGCCAGCAGCCAAAGGCTAGCCGGAACCGGGGAGCTGTTTTTT
-,16,few,TRBJ2-2,TRBV5-1,CASSLGQTARTGELFF,TGCGCCAGCAGCTTGGGGCAGACTGCGCGCACCGGGGAGCTGTTTTTT
TRBD1,14,-,TRBJ1-3,TRBV4-3,CASSSGGYGNTIYF,TGCGCCAGCAGCTCAGGGGGCTATGGAAACACCATATATTTT
TRBD1,13,-,TRBJ2-7,TRBV15,CATNSGDRDEQYF,TGTGCCACCAACTCCGGGGACAGGGACGAGCAGTACTTC
-,12,-,TRBJ2-1,TRBV2,CASRGELNEQFF,TGTGCCAGCAGGGGAGAGCTCAATGAGCAGTTCTTC
TRBD1,16,-,TRBJ2-2,TRBV7-3,CASSKPGQGATGELFF,TGTGCCAGCAGCAAACCGGGACAGGGGGCCACCGGGGAGCTGTTTTTT
TRBD2,14,-,TRBJ2-7,TRBV27,CASSFGTSTSEQYF,TGTGCCAGCAGTTTTGGGACTAGCACCTCCGAGCAGTACTTC
-,16,few,TRBJ1-1,TRBV4-2,CASSRALGGLNTEAFF,TGTGCCAGCAGCCGAGCGTTGGGGGGGTTGAACACTGAAGCTTTCTTT
-,16,once,TRBJ2-7,TRBV28,CASSLPQGGGVYEQYF,TGTGCCAGCAGTCTCCCACAGGGTGGGGGGGTCTACGAGCAGTACTTC
TRBD2,14,few,TRBJ2-1,TRBV7-2,CASAPGGSYNEQFF,TGTGCCAGCGCCCCGGGGGGAAGCTACAATGAGCAGTTCTTC
-,14,-,TRBJ1-5,TRBV6-5,CASSPGVVGQPQHF,TGTGCCAGCAGTCCAGGGGTGGTCGGTCAGCCCCAGCATTTT
TRBD1,18,-,TRBJ2-6,TRBV19,CASSQDTTGGSGANVLTF,TGTGCCAGTAGCCAAGACACGACAGGGGGCTCTGGGGCCAACGTCCTGACTTTC
-,12,-,TRBJ2-7,TRBV7-2,CASSLSAYEQYF,TGTGCCAGCAGCTTGAGCGCGTACGAGCAGTACTTC
-,14,once,TRBJ2-1,TRBV5-8,CASSSPTSFNEQFF,TGTGCCAGCAGCTCCCCCACTAGTTTCAATGAGCAGTTCTTC
TRBD1,14,-,TRBJ2-1,TRBV6-1,CASSAGTGSNEQFF,TGTGCCAGCAGTGCGGGGACAGGGTCTAATGAGCAGTTCTTC
TRBD1,16,-,TRBJ2-7,TRBV6-1,CASSVPPGQGTYEQYF,TGTGCCAGCAGTGTCCCCCCGGGACAGGGAACCTACGAGCAGTACTTC
TRBD1,15,once,TRBJ2-3,TRBV5-1,CAGSPGQGGTDTQYF,TGCGCCGGCAGCCCGGGACAGGGCGGGACAGATACGCAGTATTTT
-,14,-,TRBJ1-2,TRBV7-3,CASSPGLGAEGYTF,TGTGCCAGCAGCCCCGGGTTGGGGGCAGAAGGCTACACCTTC
TRBD1,14,-,TRBJ1-1,TRBV30,CAWSDRGIVTEAFF,TGTGCCTGGAGTGACAGGGGAATAGTCACTGAAGCTTTCTTT
-,12,-,TRBJ2-7,TRBV7-2,CASSKSLYEQYF,TGTGCCAGCAGCAAGAGCCTCTATGAGCAGTACTTC